The rows below give T cell receptor beta chains drawn from one sample of a study of OX40 agonist ivuxolimab in advanced cancers. Data came from immunoSEQ multiplex PCR; TCRdb stores just in-frame clones and leaves some out. The data contain tens of thousands of clones, about 93% of them singletons. Source: CD4+ or CD8+ T cells sorted from blood, taken in a trial of the OX40 agonist ivuxolimab. Every receptor here comes from an adult with an advanced solid tumor such as melanoma, head and neck, liver or kidney cancer. Both conserved end residues are part of each CDR3. D genes are given only for firm matches. Expanded clones are given a class, and other clones once, few, many or no size at all.

D	V	J	size	CDR3	DNA
NA	TRBV27	TRBJ1-6	once	CASSIEGRGYNSPLHF	TGTGCCAGCAGCATTGAGGGGAGGGGGTATAATTCACCCCTCCACTTT
NA	TRBV5-4	TRBJ2-2	NA	CASSSSAGELFF	TGTGCCAGCAGCTCTAGCGCCGGGGAGCTGTTTTTT
NA	TRBV2	TRBJ1-1	NA	CASSEADKGHTEAFF	TGTGCCAGCAGTGAAGCGGACAAGGGGCACACTGAAGCTTTCTTT
NA	TRBV4-1	TRBJ1-3	NA	CASSQDKALGNTIYF	TGCGCCAGCAGCCAAGATAAGGCCCTAGGAAACACCATATATTTT
NA	TRBV6-5	TRBJ1-5	NA	CASSPTVSNQPQHF	TGTGCCAGCAGTCCCACGGTTAGCAATCAGCCCCAGCATTTT
NA	TRBV7-2	TRBJ2-5	NA	CASSLAPDKRETQYF	TGTGCCAGCAGCTTAGCGCCGGACAAACGGGAGACCCAGTACTTC
TRBD1	TRBV27	TRBJ1-1	NA	CASSLIAGGASEAFF	TGTGCCAGCAGTTTAATAGCAGGGGGCGCTTCTGAAGCTTTCTTT
NA	TRBV13	TRBJ1-1	NA	CASSLEDSEAFF	TGTGCCAGCAGCCTAGAGGACAGTGAAGCTTTCTTT
NA	TRBV6-5	TRBJ1-5	once	CASSYSGGPGQPQHF	TGTGCCAGCAGTTACTCGGGTGGGCCGGGACAGCCCCAGCATTTT
TRBD1	TRBV13	TRBJ2-2	NA	CASSRQGTGGTGELFF	TGTGCCAGCAGCCGACAGGGGACAGGTGGGACCGGGGAGCTGTTTTTT
TRBD2	TRBV13	TRBJ2-2	NA	CASSFSVAGLGTGELFF	TGTGCCAGCAGCTTCTCCGTAGCGGGTTTGGGCACCGGGGAGCTGTTTTTT
NA	TRBV5-6	TRBJ2-1	NA	CAYSSYNEQFF	TGTGCCTACAGCTCCTACAATGAGCAGTTCTTC
NA	TRBV13	TRBJ2-1	NA	CASSLEDNGEQFF	TGTGCCAGCAGCTTGGAGGATAATGGTGAGCAGTTCTTC
NA	TRBV6-5	TRBJ2-3	NA	CASSPSTDTQYF	TGTGCCAGCAGTCCAAGCACAGATACGCAGTATTTT
NA	TRBV6-5	TRBJ2-1	NA	CASSYLSGGEEQFF	TGTGCCAGCAGTTATCTGAGCGGAGGGGAGGAGCAGTTCTTC
NA	TRBV16	TRBJ2-7	NA	CASSQGTGPYEQYF	TGTGCCAGCAGCCAAGGAACAGGGCCCTACGAGCAGTACTTC
NA	TRBV9	TRBJ2-7	NA	CASSVEGESYEQYF	TGTGCCAGCAGCGTAGAGGGGGAATCCTACGAGCAGTACTTC